The 29 T cell receptor beta chains in this list originate from one sample, sequenced in a study of PD-1 blockade in classical Hodgkin lymphoma. Sequencing used immunoSEQ multiplex PCR; TCRdb keeps in-frame clones, though not all of them. The data contain approximately 60,000 clones, about nine tenths of them seen just once; the ten biggest clones take up under 15%. Exposure to brentuximab vedotin varied, and each patient had relapsed following autologous stem cell transplantation. The source was peripheral blood mononuclear cells (PBMCs), collected at baseline. These receptors were taken from a human donor with classical Hodgkin lymphoma.

V and J are TRBV5-1 and TRBJ2-7; D unclear. The length of the CDR3 is 14 residues. CDR1 and CDR2 from the germline V gene are SGHRS and YFSETQ. V gave up 2 bases and J gave up 4 bases, with 13 bases separating them. CDR3 nucleotide sequence: TGCGCCAGCAGCTTAGACGTTGTACCTTACGAGCAGTACTTC. Translated, it gives CASSLDVVPYEQYF. The whole variable domain, remainder taken from reference TRBV5-1 and TRBJ2-7, is KAGVTQTPRYLIKTRGQQVTLSCSPISGHRSVSWYQQTPGQGLQFLFEYFSETQRNKGNFPGRFSGRQFSNSRSEMNVSTLELGDSALYLCASSLDVVPYEQYFGPGTRLTVT.

The V and J genes are TRBV6-5 and TRBJ1-1; possibly TRBD1 for D (5 bases). V lost 4 bases to trimming and J lost 5 bases, with 8 bases between them. The CDR3 contains 12 residues. CDR1 and CDR2 (germline): MNHEY, SVGAGI. The chain's CDR3 is CASSWGGTEAFF. The DNA of the CDR3 is TGTGCCAGCAGTTGGGGGGGGACTGAAGCTTTCTTT.

In its sample, this clone was seen once. The genes are TRBV27 and TRBJ2-7; 12 bases are a match to TRBD2. V shed 3 bases, J shed 2 bases, and the junction held 5 bases outside the gene matches. The germline CDR1 and CDR2 sequences are MNHEY and SMNVEV (reference sequence). This CDR3 comprises 16 residues. This chain's CDR3 is CASSFLLAGGPYEQYF. The CDR3 DNA sequence: TGTGCCAGCAGTTTCCTACTAGCGGGGGGCCCCTACGAGCAGTACTTC.

J is TRBJ1-2 and V is TRBV11-1; 7 bases map to TRBD1. The CDR3 length is 14 residues. With 5 bases clipped from V and 4 bases from J, the junction kept 7 bases outside the gene matches. The germline CDR1 and CDR2 sequences are SGHAT and FQDESV (reference sequence). CDR3 in amino acids: CASSLNGTAYGYTF. CDR3 DNA: TGTGCCAGCAGCCTTAACGGGACAGCCTATGGCTACACCTTC.

The chain joins TRBV19 to TRBJ1-3; D uncertain. V lost 6 bases, J lost 0 bases, and 9 bases lay in between. Germline CDR1 is LNHDA and CDR2 is SQIVND (reference sequence). The CDR3 totals 14 residues. The CDR3 nucleotides are TGTGCCAGTAGGACCCAAGTCTCTGGAAACACCATATATTTT. Its translation is CASRTQVSGNTIYF.

In its sample, this clone ranks as medium-sized. In the same sample, other DNA sequences code for this CDR3. The chain uses TRBV19 and TRBJ2-3; the match to TRBD2 covers 7 bases. The length of the CDR3 is 15 residues. The junction had 10 bases not matched to a gene; V was cut back by 7 bases and J by 3 bases. The germline V gene encodes CDR1 LNHDA and CDR2 SQIVND (reference sequence). The CDR3 nucleotides read TGTGCCAGTACCCTTGGGGGGGTAGGGACAGATACGCAGTATTTT. Translating it yields CASTLGGVGTDTQYF. Full variable domain (outside the CDR3, taken from reference TRBV19 and TRBJ2-3): DGGITQSPKYLFRKEGQNVTLSCEQNLNHDAMYWYRQDPGQGLRLIYYSQIVNDFQKGDIAEGYSVSREKKESFPLTVTSAQKNPTAFYLCASTLGGVGTDTQYFGPGTRLTVL.

The genes are TRBV10-3 and TRBJ2-7; no definite D call. The germline V gene encodes CDR1 ENHRY and CDR2 SYGVKD. Trimming stripped 3 bases from V and 6 bases from J, with 9 bases between. CDR3 size: 12 residues. CDR3 in amino acids: CAISDPAREQYF. CDR3 DNA: TGTGCCATCAGTGATCCCGCTCGCGAGCAGTACTTC.

This clone turned up a few times. The chain recombines TRBV7-2 with TRBJ2-3; D is perhaps TRBD1 or TRBD2 (5 bases each). This CDR3 is 15 amino acids long. Germline assignment: CDR1 SGHTA and CDR2 FQGNSA. V was pared by 4 bases and J by 7 bases, with 18 bases between. CDR3 residues: CASSSSGGEGHTQYF. CDR3 nucleotide sequence: TGTGCCAGCAGCTCCTCCGGAGGTGAGGGACATACGCAGTATTTT.

This clone has only a few counts. This chain joins TRBV5-1 and TRBJ2-3; tentative D call: TRBD1 (5 bases). Germline CDR1 SGHRS, CDR2 YFSETQ. The CDR3 runs to 14 residues. Deletions cut 5 bases from V and 4 bases from J, with 14 bases between. This chain's CDR3 is CASRQTDYSDTQYF. For the CDR3, the DNA is TGCGCCAGCAGACAGACAGATTATTCAGATACGCAGTATTTT.

This chain joins TRBV19 and TRBJ1-1; D is ambiguous. Trimming removed 6 bases from V and 1 base from J, with 6 bases in between. This CDR3 has 12 residues. CDR1 and CDR2 from the germline V gene are LNHDA and SQIVND (reference sequence). The CDR3 sequence: CASRHSNTEAFF. CDR3 coding DNA: TGTGCCAGTAGACACTCGAACACTGAAGCTTTCTTT.

Remarks on this clone: This sample also contains other DNA sequences that code for the same CDR3. This chain links TRBV20-1 with TRBJ2-5; D is unresolved. Trimming removed 6 bases at V and 2 bases at J, with 7 bases between. The V gene's germline CDR1 is DFQATT and CDR2 SNEGSKA (reference sequence). The CDR3 has 11 amino acids. The CDR3 bases are TGCAGTGCCCGACAACAAGAGACCCAGTACTTC. Residues: CSARQQETQYF.

J is TRBJ1-1 and V is TRBV27; 9 nucleotides align to TRBD1. CDR1 is MNHEY, CDR2 SMNVEV, per germline (reference sequence). The ends lost 3 bases at V and 6 bases at J; junction bases unmatched: 5. This CDR3 is built from 14 residues. CDR3 amino acids: CASSFRGTGSEAFF. In DNA form, the CDR3 reads TGTGCCAGCAGTTTTCGGGGGACAGGGTCTGAAGCTTTCTTT.

The chain links TRBV10-3 to TRBJ2-3; 8 bases fit TRBD1. The CDR3 spans 14 residues. Germline assignment: CDR1 ENHRY and CDR2 SYGVKD. V trimming: 7 bases; J trimming: 2 bases; junction bases outside the gene matches: 5. The CDR3 DNA follows: TGTGCCATCAACCCGGGACAGGACACAGATACGCAGTATTTT. Translating gives CAINPGQDTDTQYF.

The rearrangement links TRBV11-1 to TRBJ1-4; TRBD1 matches at 7 bases. CDR3 size: 14 residues. With V trimmed by 5 bases and J by 1 base, 1 base remained unmatched. Germline CDR1 reads SGHAT; CDR2 reads FQDESV (reference sequence). The CDR3 DNA reads TGTGCCAGCAGCAGACAGGGAACTAATGAAAAACTGTTTTTT. It codes for CASSRQGTNEKLFF.

This chain connects TRBV7-9 to TRBJ1-4; D is undetermined. The CDR3 has 15 amino acids. Trimming pared 4 bases from V and 2 bases from J, leaving 11 bases between. Germline values: CDR1 SEHNR, CDR2 FQNEAQ (reference sequence). CDR3 bases: TGTGCCAGCAGCTCCATGGGTGGGACTAATGAAAAACTGTTTTTT. This gives the protein CASSSMGGTNEKLFF.

The gene calls are TRBV28 and TRBJ1-6; D possibly corresponds to TRBD1 (5 bases). Germline CDR1 and CDR2: MDHEN and SYDVKM. The V end was cut by 5 bases, the J end by 6 bases, with 11 bases between. CDR3 length equals 14 residues. The DNA for the CDR3 is TGTGCCAGCAGTCGGGACTCCATTAATTCACCCCTCCACTTT. It is translated as CASSRDSINSPLHF.

The CDR3 loop is CASSIVSHQPQHF. The CDR3 bases are TGTGCCAGTAGTATAGTCTCGCATCAGCCCCAGCATTTT. The gene calls are TRBV19 and TRBJ1-5; D not certain. The CDR3 runs to 13 residues. Trimming removed 1 base at V and 5 bases at J, with 6 bases between. Germline lookup yields CDR1 LNHDA and CDR2 SQIVND (reference sequence).

The V and J genes are TRBV4-2 and TRBJ2-5; 10 positions agree with TRBD1. The junction had 9 bases not matched to a gene; V was cut back by 0 bases and J by 5 bases. CDR1 and CDR2 from the germline V gene are LGHNA and YNFKEQ. The CDR3 totals 17 residues. The CDR3 sequence is CASSQDWETGGRETQYF. The CDR3 DNA reads TGTGCCAGCAGCCAAGATTGGGAGACAGGGGGCCGGGAGACCCAGTACTTC.

V and J are TRBV6-6 and TRBJ2-1; 10 positions agree with TRBD1. The CDR3 length is 14 residues. J gave up 4 bases and V 6 bases, and 3 bases lay outside the gene matches. In germline, CDR1 is MNHNY, CDR2 SVGAGI (reference sequence). The chain's CDR3 is CASSPGQGYNEQFF. The CDR3 DNA reads TGTGCCAGCAGCCCGGGACAGGGGTACAATGAGCAGTTCTTC.

V and J are TRBV2 and TRBJ2-5, with TRBD1 as a possible D gene (6 bases). The CDR3 is made up of 14 amino acids. Trimming cost V 5 bases and J 2 bases, with 12 bases left between them. Per the germline V gene, CDR1 is SNHLY and CDR2 is FYNNEI. CDR3 DNA: TGTGCCAGCAGTCAGACAGGCCTACAAGAGACCCAGTACTTC. Encoded protein: CASSQTGLQETQYF.

V gene TRBV19 combines with J gene TRBJ1-2, with TRBD1 matching 9 bases. The germline gives CDR1 LNHDA, CDR2 SQIVND (reference sequence). Trimming removed 7 bases from V and 3 bases from J; junction bases left unmatched: 9. The CDR3 is 15 amino acids. The chain's CDR3 is CASTSDRGKYYGYTF. The CDR3 DNA follows: TGTGCCAGTACCTCGGACAGGGGAAAATACTATGGCTACACCTTC.

This rearrangement joins TRBV30 to TRBJ2-7; D remains unclear. Looked up from germline, CDR1 is GTSNPN and CDR2 is SVGIG (reference sequence). V was pared by 0 bases and J by 7 bases, with 7 bases between. The CDR3 is made up of 11 amino acids. This chain's CDR3 is CAWSVLEEQYF. The CDR3 nucleotides read TGTGCCTGGAGTGTATTGGAGGAGCAGTACTTC.

This sequence joins TRBV30 and TRBJ2-2; D not resolved. CDR3 length equals 13 residues. Trimming shortened V by 2 bases and J by 1 base, and 5 bases separated the two germline ends. Germline V gene data show CDR1 as GTSNPN and CDR2 as SVGIG (reference sequence). CDR3 sequence reads: CAWSLGNTGELFF. The CDR3 coding sequence is TGTGCCTGGAGTCTAGGGAACACCGGGGAGCTGTTTTTT.

This clone was observed a single time. This chain links TRBV10-3 with TRBJ1-1; a possible D gene is TRBD1 (5 bases). CDR3 length: 16 residues. Germline V gives CDR1 ENHRY, CDR2 SYGVKD. V was cut by 3 bases and J by 3 bases, with 17 bases left in between. As DNA, the CDR3 is TGTGCCATCAGTGATTGGGCAGCCCGGGGGGACACTGAAGCTTTCTTT. Residues: CAISDWAARGDTEAFF.

This chain connects TRBV19 to TRBJ2-2, with D maybe TRBD1 (6 bases). The CDR3 is 14 residues long. V was shortened by 7 bases and J by 5 bases, with 14 bases between the two germline ends. The germline V gene encodes CDR1 LNHDA and CDR2 SQIVND (reference sequence). For the CDR3, the DNA is TGTGCCAGTACCCCACAAACAGGGACCGGGGAGCTGTTTTTT. Amino acids: CASTPQTGTGELFF.

The chain uses TRBV19 and TRBJ1-1; no clear D. The V gene's germline CDR1 is LNHDA and CDR2 SQIVND (reference sequence). V lost 1 base and J 1 base, leaving 10 bases between the germline ends. This CDR3 has 15 amino acids. The CDR3 region has the DNA TGTGCCAGTAGTATAGCTCCTCGTGGGAACACTGAAGCTTTCTTT. It specifies CASSIAPRGNTEAFF.

The chain couples TRBV28 to TRBJ1-5; no clear D. Germline lookup yields CDR1 MDHEN and CDR2 SYDVKM. The CDR3 runs to 13 residues. V lost 3 bases, J lost 9 bases, and 12 bases lay in between. This chain's CDR3 is CASSFGHERPQHF. DNA of the CDR3: TGTGCCAGCAGTTTCGGGCACGAGCGGCCCCAGCATTTT.

The CDR3 protein is CASGRGPQVDYGYTF. CDR3 DNA sequence: TGTGCCAGCGGCAGGGGTCCGCAAGTGGACTATGGCTACACCTTC. The chain couples TRBV27 to TRBJ1-2; TRBD1 is a possible D gene (6 bases). Germline V gene lookup returns CDR1 MNHEY and CDR2 SMNVEV (reference sequence). With 8 bases removed from V and 3 bases from J, the gap between germline ends came to 19 bases. The CDR3 length is 15 residues.

The chain recombines TRBV27 with TRBJ2-3; 8 nucleotides match TRBD2. The CDR3 is 14 amino acids. V was pared by 5 bases and J by 6 bases, with 7 bases of the junction left unmatched. The germline V gene encodes CDR1 MNHEY and CDR2 SMNVEV (reference sequence). The CDR3 protein is CASSKSGRGDTQYF. CDR3 bases: TGTGCCAGCAGTAAATCCGGGAGGGGGGATACGCAGTATTTT.